Listed below are T cell receptor beta chains from one sample, sequenced in a study of regulatory T cells in long-lasting Graves disease. MiXCR, run by TCRdb on the multiplex PCR reads, gives a single entry per CDR3 protein. The top ten hold more than 10% of the sample, which has roughly 610,000 distinct CDR3 sequences, more than 15% seen once. These data were likewise used in another study, on T cells in Graves' hyperthyroidism and ophthalmopathy.

The sequenced sample was peripheral blood mononuclear cells (PBMCs), obtained at new diagnosis, from a patient treated with antithyroid drugs. Source of these receptors: a man aged 18 to 30 with Graves disease. The conserved cysteine and the conserved F or W are not part of the CDR3 here. Each record gives: V gene, clone size, J gene, CDR3 protein. Rows may omit the clone size; those that give it use once, few, many or a size class.

V: TRBV7-9
size: -
J: TRBJ2-1
CDR3: ASSPRGARNEQF

V: TRBV7-9
size: few
J: TRBJ1-1
CDR3: ASSQLSGEATEAF

V: TRBV6-2/TRBV6-3
size: few
J: TRBJ1-1
CDR3: ASSYSSMNTEAF

V: TRBV30
size: many
J: TRBJ1-2
CDR3: AWGTYYGYT

V: TRBV10-2
size: -
J: TRBJ1-1
CDR3: ASSESNPGMNTEAF

V: TRBV28
size: -
J: TRBJ2-1
CDR3: ASSLDSGRFRSYNEQF

V: TRBV29-1
size: few
J: TRBJ1-2
CDR3: SVDGPRPSNYGYT

V: TRBV6-5
size: many
J: TRBJ2-2
CDR3: ASSYGGSGELF

V: TRBV4-1
size: -
J: TRBJ1-6
CDR3: ASGLSPLH

V: TRBV29-1
size: -
J: TRBJ2-1
CDR3: SAGTGKRDEQF

V: TRBV5-1
size: few
J: TRBJ1-1
CDR3: ASSSRGGFVEAF

V: TRBV20-1
size: many
J: TRBJ2-3
CDR3: SAEGLAGSALGTDTQY

V: TRBV7-8
size: many
J: TRBJ2-5
CDR3: ASSNVAGGGEETQY

V: TRBV28
size: few
J: TRBJ1-2
CDR3: ASSFKLGQGLG

V: TRBV12-3/TRBV12-4
size: many
J: TRBJ2-7
CDR3: ASMTSGTPYEQY

V: TRBV11-1
size: many
J: TRBJ2-3
CDR3: ASSTTNTDTQY

V: TRBV12-3/TRBV12-4
size: many
J: TRBJ2-7
CDR3: ASTPGTGGLGQY

V: TRBV27
size: -
J: TRBJ2-7
CDR3: ASSPGTSGRAHEQY

V: TRBV29-1
size: few
J: TRBJ2-1
CDR3: SVESQGVADVNEQF

V: TRBV5-1
size: few
J: TRBJ2-7
CDR3: ASSLRASGSYEQY

V: TRBV6-5
size: -
J: TRBJ2-4
CDR3: ASSYGVPSPAKNIQY

V: TRBV29-1
size: few
J: TRBJ1-5
CDR3: SVRDSNQPQH

V: TRBV27
size: few
J: TRBJ2-3
CDR3: ASSLSRLDTQY

V: TRBV5-1
size: -
J: TRBJ2-5
CDR3: ASSLAGTGGTQETQY

V: TRBV5-1
size: many
J: TRBJ2-3
CDR3: ASSLRAGGTADTQY

V: TRBV25-1
size: few
J: TRBJ2-2
CDR3: ASSVRGKDTGELF